Here is one T cell receptor beta chain with its context. The clone's antigen remains unknown. Per-base quality was not reported, and no clone a single base away is much larger than it. TCRbeta CDR3 regions were amplified from genomic DNA by means of the immunoSEQ Assay, a bias-controlled multiplex PCR. In the source study's methods: The number of nucleated cells in each sample was estimated by amplification of reference gene primers within the assay. To quantify the absolute abundance of each unique TCRbeta CDR3 rearrangement, sequence reads were collapsed and filtered. For each sample, productive Simpson clonality was calculated as the square root of Simpson's diversity index over productive rearrangements. The clones in this table, taken by TCRdb from immuneACCESS, are in-frame only. Not every clone is retained; where verified, under half of the shortfall comes from an unresolved V gene, and the cause of the rest is unknown. The V and J calls and the clone size are those of that table, but D and trimming were determined from the DNA. A total of a few hundred thousand clones appear in this sample, 87% of them only once. The ten largest clones add up to 1% to 1.5% of the sample.

Participants in the prospective study were enrolled through a virtual design, were aged about 18 to 100 years, and lived in approximately 25 United States geographic areas. In the prospective study, participants were assigned to cohorts based on the clinical history participants reported in a screening survey and a study questionnaire. Recovered participants in ImmuneRACE Cohort 3 were defined as having two consecutive negative NP/OP PCR tests, clearance from a healthcare professional, or resolution of symptoms. In the prospective study, whole blood, serum and a nasopharyngeal or oropharyngeal swab were collected from each participant by mobile phlebotomists. Additional blood draws and questionnaires over an approximately two-month period could optionally be provided by prospective study participants. Prospective study blood samples were shipped either frozen or at room temperature before DNA extraction.

This entry is derived from a study of blood T cell repertoires in COVID-19 (dated by TCRdb to 2018 to 2021). As for the study more broadly: Samples from collaborators originated in the United States, Italy and Spain and spanned both the acute and convalescent phases of COVID-19. The prospective study material was composed of cDNA or gDNA derived from T cells, B-cell-depleted T cells, or PBMCs. The dataset comprised deeply sampled blood TCRbeta repertoires from subjects exposed to, actively infected with, or recovered from COVID-19. The repertoires were released in a freely available public database intended as a resource for research on the immune response to SARS-CoV-2. The samples were drawn from the first 160 participants of the ongoing ImmuneRACE study and from 1,254 subjects provided by 6 global collaborators. Nearly every sample came with metadata listing a de-identified subject ID, COVID-19 status, age in years and sex. Where available, HLA class I and class II types were obtained from metadata supplied by the sample provider rather than from assay-based typing. Beyond this particular receptor, the publication reports: The amount of clinical and demographic metadata varied by source and participant and was provided uncurated.

Between the V and J ends, shortened by 8 bases and 4 bases respectively, the junction contains 21 bases. From the germline V gene, CDR1 is SNHLY and CDR2 is FYNNEI. The CDR3 numbers 15 residues from cysteine through phenylalanine. Only the CDR3 part of the read is kept: 45 bases, read in frame from the first base. What was sequenced was PBMCs or T cells enriched from blood (not recorded which). This clonotype was sampled from a man between 25 and 39 years old who had recovered from COVID-19. The V gene is TRBV2 and the J gene is TRBJ2-7, and possibly TRBD2, on 6 matching bases. This receptor carries the CDR3 CASLGRGGEGYEQYF. At the DNA level, the sequence is TGTGCCAGCCTTGGCCGGGGCGGGGAAGGTTACGAGCAGTACTTC.